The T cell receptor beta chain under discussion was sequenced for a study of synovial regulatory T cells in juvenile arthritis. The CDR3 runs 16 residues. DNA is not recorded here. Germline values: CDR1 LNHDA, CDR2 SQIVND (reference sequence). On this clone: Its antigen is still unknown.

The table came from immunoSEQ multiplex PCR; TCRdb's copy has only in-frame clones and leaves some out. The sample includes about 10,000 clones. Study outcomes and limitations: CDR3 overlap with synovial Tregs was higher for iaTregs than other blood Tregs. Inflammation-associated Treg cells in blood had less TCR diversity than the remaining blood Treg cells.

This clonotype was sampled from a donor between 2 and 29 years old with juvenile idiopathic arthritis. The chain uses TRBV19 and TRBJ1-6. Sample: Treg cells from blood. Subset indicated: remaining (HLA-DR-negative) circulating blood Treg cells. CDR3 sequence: CASSPGGGLFNSPLHF.